This T cell receptor beta chain was documented in a study of T cell responses to AZD1222 COVID-19 vaccine. Sequenced by immunoSEQ multiplex PCR; TCRdb stores in-frame clones only, minus some. The table shows around 140,000 clones, with around 92% occurring only once. The CDR3 spans 16 residues. Germline values: CDR1 SGHNT, CDR2 YENEEA. The V segment lost 5 bases and the J segment 4 bases; nucleotides outside the gene matches: 7. Turning to this clone: No antigen is known for it.

General study points: Vaccine-associated CD4 TCRs spanned spike, dominant at 160-218 and 743-854. Baseline seropositivity occurred in only a handful of AZD1222 recipients. White British ancestry dominated among donors, who included more females, and clonal diversity was possibly underestimated. Nearly half of spike-specific TCRs reportedly target variant regions that are unmutated in the B.1.351 and B.1.1.7 variants.

This TCR was recovered from an adult who had recovered from COVID-19. Here the sequenced sample was peripheral blood, taken after recovery from COVID-19. This sequence joins TRBV11-3 and TRBJ2-1, with 11 bases fitting TRBD2. The CDR3 DNA reads TGTGCCAGCAGCGTTTCCGGGACTAGCGGATACAATGAGCAGTTCTTC. This gives the protein CASSVSGTSGYNEQFF.